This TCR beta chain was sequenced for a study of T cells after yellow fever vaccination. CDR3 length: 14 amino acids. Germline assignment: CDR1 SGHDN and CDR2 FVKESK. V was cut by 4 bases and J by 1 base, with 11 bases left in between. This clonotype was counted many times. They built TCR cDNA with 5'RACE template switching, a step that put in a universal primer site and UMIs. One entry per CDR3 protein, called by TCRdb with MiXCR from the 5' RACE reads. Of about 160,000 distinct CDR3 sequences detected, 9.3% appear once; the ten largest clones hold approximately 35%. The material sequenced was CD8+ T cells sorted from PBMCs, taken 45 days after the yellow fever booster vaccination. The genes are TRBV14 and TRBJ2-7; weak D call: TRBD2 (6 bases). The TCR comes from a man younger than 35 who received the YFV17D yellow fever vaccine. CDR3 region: CASSPEGFSYEQYF. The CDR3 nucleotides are TGTGCCAGCAGCCCGGAGGGCTTTTCCTACGAGCAGTACTTC.